One TCR beta chain is described in this entry. Its target is not known. Germline loops: CDR1 MNHEY, CDR2 SVGAGI. The CDR3 totals 15 residues. Trimming removed 0 bases from V and 5 bases from J; junction bases left unmatched: 6. The data were obtained in a study of cytomegalovirus exposure and HLA in healthy donors. General study findings and limits: High specificity and sensitivity for cytomegalovirus status were reported for the classifier. Confirmation was obtained in vitro that a few CMV-associated chains are specific for CMV antigens. It was found in a later analysis that first-cohort TCR clusters tended to co-occur in the 100 to 150 validation repertoires.

Sequenced by immunoSEQ multiplex PCR; TCRdb stores in-frame clones only, minus some. The sample shows 90,000 or so clones, roughly 96% of them seen only once. The sequence derives from a young man in good health and CMV-seronegative. The chain uses TRBV6-5 and TRBJ1-2, with 7 bases matching TRBD1. The specimen was PBMCs. CDR3 in DNA: TGTGCCAGCAGTTACTCACAGGGGCCCCCTTATGGCTACACCTTC. This codes for CASSYSQGPPYGYTF.